Given below is one T cell receptor (beta chain) in context. The table lists this clone with a few counts. No cognate antigen has been identified for it. No much larger clone is present one base from it, and per-base qualities are unavailable. Based on the germline V gene (reference sequence), the CDR1 and CDR2 sequences are DFQATT and SNEGSKA. The junction shows trimming of 3 bases on V and 9 bases on J, plus 14 bases between the germline ends. The CDR3 holds 12 amino acids from the cysteine to the phenylalanine. Only the CDR3 portion is preserved as DNA: 36 bases, with reading frame beginning at the first base. Participants in the prospective study were aged about 18 to 90 years, lived in about two dozen United States geographic areas, and enrolled through a virtual design. To assign participants to cohorts, the prospective study relied on clinical history that participants themselves reported in a screening survey and a study questionnaire. Exposed participants had been in contact with someone with a PCR-confirmed or clinician-diagnosed COVID-19 case within 2 weeks of study entry. Mobile phlebotomists in the prospective study collected whole blood, serum and a nasopharyngeal or oropharyngeal swab from every participant. Prospective study participants could optionally give additional blood draws and questionnaires over an approximately two-month period. Prospective study blood samples were shipped either frozen or at room temperature before DNA extraction.

These data come from a study of blood T cell repertoires in COVID-19 (dated by TCRdb to the early 2020s). Regarding the research as a whole: The collaborator samples originated in the United States, Italy and Spain and spanned the acute and convalescent phases of COVID-19. The material from the prospective study consisted of cDNA or gDNA derived from T cells, B-cell-depleted T cells, or PBMCs. Subjects who had been exposed to COVID-19, were actively infected with it, or had recovered from it provided the deeply sampled blood TCRbeta repertoires that made up the dataset. The repertoires were released in a freely available public database meant as a resource for research on the immune response to SARS-CoV-2. The samples were drawn from two sources: the first 160 participants of the ongoing ImmuneRACE study, and about 1,300 subjects contributed by 6 global collaborators. A de-identified subject ID, COVID-19 status, age in years and sex were almost always included in the sample metadata. HLA class I and class II types, where available, came from metadata supplied by the sample provider rather than from assay-based typing. Broader findings and caveats from the paper: The quantity of clinical and demographic metadata differed by source and by participant and was supplied without curation.

The immunoSEQ Assay, a bias-controlled multiplex PCR, was used to amplify TCRbeta CDR3 regions from genomic DNA. In the source study's methods: The number of nucleated cells in each sample was estimated by amplification of reference gene primers within the assay. To quantify the absolute abundance of each unique TCRbeta CDR3 rearrangement, sequence reads were collapsed and filtered. Productive Simpson clonality was computed per sample as the square root of Simpson's diversity index over productive rearrangements. This is the immuneACCESS table as TCRdb keeps it, with only in-frame sequences that have V and J called. A part of the clones is gone; compared with another copy, unresolved V genes explain less than half, and the rest is unexplained. V, J and clone size derive from that table, while D and trimming were established from the DNA sequence. In this sample the table shows around 150,000 clones, approximately 88% of which occur a single time. Around 5% of the sample comes from the top ten.

The clonotype originates from a man aged 65 to 79 who had been exposed to COVID-19. The chain is encoded by TRBV20-1 joined to TRBJ1-1; the D gene is not confidently resolved. The sequencing input was PBMCs or T cells enriched from blood (not recorded which). The CDR3 protein sequence reads: CSASRRDPQAFF. The DNA sequence is given as TGCAGTGCTAGTAGGAGGGATCCTCAAGCTTTCTTT.